This is a list of T cell receptor beta chains from one sample in a study of cytomegalovirus exposure and HLA in healthy donors. The table came from immunoSEQ multiplex PCR; TCRdb's copy has only in-frame clones and leaves some out. The table lists around 160,000 clones, around three quarters of them singletons. Sequenced material: PBMCs. The source of these receptors is a woman aged 40 to 55 in good health and CMV-seronegative. The CDR3 runs from the conserved cysteine through the conserved F or W. A D gene is named only where the DNA matches it firmly. Not every row has a clone size; where given, it reads once, few, many or a size class.

d_gene	abundance	v_gene	j_gene	CDR3nt	CDR3aa
TRBD2	.	TRBV7-7	TRBJ2-3	TGTGCTAGCAGCTTTTTATGGCGGGAGGAGATTGTGGCAGATACGCAGTATTTT	CASSFLWREEIVADTQYF
.	.	TRBV15	TRBJ2-3	TGTGCCACCAGCCAGCGCGACTTGACAGATACGCAGTATTTT	CATSQRDLTDTQYF
TRBD1	.	TRBV19	TRBJ2-5	TGTGCCAGTAGTCAGGGGGCCCAAGAGACCCAGTACTTC	CASSQGAQETQYF
TRBD1	.	TRBV7-8	TRBJ1-2	TGTGCCAGCAGCTTAGATCGGGCAGGGGGCGCGAACTATGGCTACACCTTC	CASSLDRAGGANYGYTF
.	.	TRBV11-2	TRBJ1-4	TGTGCCAGCAGCTTGTTGGCAGGGGTGGGGTGGGTGAAACTGTTTTTT	CASSLLAGVGWVKLFF
TRBD2	.	TRBV10-3	TRBJ2-2	TGTGCCATCAGTGAGTCGACTAGCGGGAGGGCCAACACCGGGGAGCTGTTTTTT	CAISESTSGRANTGELFF
.	few	TRBV2	TRBJ2-7	TGTGCCAGCTGCGGACAGAGCTCCTACGAGCAGTACTTC	CASCGQSSYEQYF
.	.	TRBV6-1	TRBJ1-2	TGTGCCAGCAGTGGAGAGGGGGTGGTCTATGGCTACACCTTC	CASSGEGVVYGYTF
.	.	TRBV6-1	TRBJ2-3	TGTGCCAGCAGTGATGGAGGGCACACAGATACGCAGTATTTT	CASSDGGHTDTQYF
.	once	TRBV28	TRBJ1-2	TGTGCCAGCAGTTTTAAGGGGGGCTACACCTTC	CASSFKGGYTF
TRBD1	.	TRBV5-6	TRBJ1-2	TGTGCCAGCCACAAACTCCGACAGGGCGGCTATGGCTACACCTTC	CASHKLRQGGYGYTF
.	.	TRBV28	TRBJ1-2	TGTGCCAGCAGTTTATCAGGGGTTGGCTACACCTTC	CASSLSGVGYTF
TRBD1	.	TRBV6-6	TRBJ1-2	TGTGCCAGCATTAAACAGGAGGGGGCGTTTAAGGGCTACACCTTC	CASIKQEGAFKGYTF